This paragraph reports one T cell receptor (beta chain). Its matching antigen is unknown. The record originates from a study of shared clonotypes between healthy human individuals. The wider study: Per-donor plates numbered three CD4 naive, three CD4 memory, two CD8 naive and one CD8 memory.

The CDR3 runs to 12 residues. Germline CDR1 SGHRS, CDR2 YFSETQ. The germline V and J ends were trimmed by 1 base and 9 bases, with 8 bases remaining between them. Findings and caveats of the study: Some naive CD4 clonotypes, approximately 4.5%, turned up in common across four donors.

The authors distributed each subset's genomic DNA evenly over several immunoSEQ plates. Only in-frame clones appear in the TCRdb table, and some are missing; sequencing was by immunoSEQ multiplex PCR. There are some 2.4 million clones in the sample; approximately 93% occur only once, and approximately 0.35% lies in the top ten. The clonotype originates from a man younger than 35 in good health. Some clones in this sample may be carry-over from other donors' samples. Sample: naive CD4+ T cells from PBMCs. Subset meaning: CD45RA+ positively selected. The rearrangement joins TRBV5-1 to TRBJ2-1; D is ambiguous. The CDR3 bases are TGCGCCAGCAGCTTGTTCTCGGGTGAGCAGTTCTTC. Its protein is CASSLFSGEQFF. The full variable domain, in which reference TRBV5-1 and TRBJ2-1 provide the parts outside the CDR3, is KAGVTQTPRYLIKTRGQQVTLSCSPISGHRSVSWYQQTPGQGLQFLFEYFSETQRNKGNFPGRFSGRQFSNSRSEMNVSTLELGDSALYLCASSLFSGEQFFGPGTRLTVL.